This T cell receptor (beta chain) was obtained from a study of blood T cell repertoires in COVID-19. Study-wide background: Nucleic acid was either cDNA or gDNA, and it came from T cells, B-cell-depleted T cells, or PBMCs.

Sequenced by immunoSEQ multiplex PCR; TCRdb stores in-frame clones only, minus some. The table lists around 220,000 clones, around 90% of them singletons. Participants were placed into cohorts based on the clinical history they reported. The CDR3 is made up of 15 amino acids. Per the germline V gene, CDR1 is MGHDK and CDR2 is SYGVNS. V was shortened by 1 base and J by 2 bases, with 8 bases between the two germline ends. The sequencing sample was made of PBMCs or T cells enriched from blood (not recorded which). The source of this sequence is a man aged 30 to 39 who had been exposed to COVID-19. This chain connects TRBV25-1 to TRBJ2-2; D is uncertain. CDR3 coding DNA: TGTGCCAGCAGTGAATTTGGCGGAAACACCGGGGAGCTGTTTTTT. This encodes CASSEFGGNTGELFF.